The next 17 T cell receptor beta chains were all read from a single sample in a study of blood T cell repertoires in COVID-19. Some clones are missing from TCRdb's copy, which holds only in-frame ones; the method was immunoSEQ multiplex PCR. Among around 41,000 clones listed, about nine tenths were seen once. The sequencing sample was made of peripheral blood. All receptors come from a woman under 40 in a cohort sampled during active COVID-19.

The chain is built from TRBV4-1 and TRBJ1-2, with TRBD1 matching 7 bases. This CDR3 has 17 residues. With 0 bases clipped from V and 5 bases from J, the junction kept 12 bases outside the gene matches. Looked up from germline, CDR1 is MGHRA and CDR2 is YSYEKL. The DNA for the CDR3 is TGCGCCAGCAGCCAAGATGGAGCGGTAGGGGGCTCGTATGGCTACACCTTC. It yields the protein CASSQDGAVGGSYGYTF.

The chain joins TRBV29-1 to TRBJ1-2; D is uncertain. Germline CDR1 is SQVTM and CDR2 is ANQGSEA. The CDR3 runs 11 residues. V lost 6 bases, J lost 6 bases, and 11 bases lay in between. The CDR3 is CSVLGSDGYTF. CDR3 coding DNA: TGCAGCGTCCTCGGGTCTGATGGCTACACCTTC.

The V gene is TRBV7-9, the J gene TRBJ1-1; D gene unclear. V was clipped by 5 bases and J by 3 bases, with 13 bases between them. The CDR3 spans 14 residues. Looked up from germline, CDR1 is SEHNR and CDR2 is FQNEAQ (reference sequence). The DNA for the CDR3 is TGTGCCAGCAGCCCCCCAGGCACCTACACTGAAGCTTTCTTT. It specifies CASSPPGTYTEAFF. The full variable domain, its missing parts supplied by reference TRBV7-9 and TRBJ1-1, is DTGVSQNPRHKITKRGQNVTFRCDPISEHNRLYWYRQTLGQGPEFLTYFQNEAQLEKSRLLSDRFSAERPKGSFSTLEIQRTEQGDSAMYLCASSPPGTYTEAFFGQGTRLTVV.

V gene TRBV6-5 combines with J gene TRBJ1-1; TRBD1 is a possible D gene (6 bases). There are 15 residues in the CDR3. Germline-derived CDR1 and CDR2 are MNHEY and SVGAGI. Trimming took off 6 bases at V and 0 bases at J, with 14 bases between the two ends. The CDR3, as DNA: TGTGCCAGCAGAACCCACAGGGAATTGAACACTGAAGCTTTCTTT. Protein product: CASRTHRELNTEAFF.

The chain uses TRBV11-2 and TRBJ1-1, with D hard to call. Germline V gives CDR1 SGHAT, CDR2 FQNNGV. Trimming removed 3 bases at V and 2 bases at J, with 7 bases between. The CDR3 contains 13 residues. For the CDR3, the DNA is TGTGCCAGCAGCTTGGTCACTAACACTGAAGCTTTCTTT. Encoded protein: CASSLVTNTEAFF.

The chain is built from TRBV4-2 and TRBJ2-3, with TRBD2 matching over 7 bases. Germline CDR1 LGHNA, CDR2 YNFKEQ. V was pared by 0 bases and J by 3 bases, with 6 bases of the junction left unmatched. The CDR3 extends over 16 amino acids. CDR3 sequence reads: CASSQDLGGGTDTQYF. In DNA form, the CDR3 reads TGTGCCAGCAGCCAAGATCTTGGGGGAGGGACAGATACGCAGTATTTT.

This clone was detected a few times. The chain is built from TRBV30 and TRBJ2-7; D unresolved. The length of the CDR3 is 11 residues. V lost 2 bases, J lost 0 bases, and 2 bases lay in between. CDR1 is GTSNPN, CDR2 SVGIG, per germline (reference sequence). The CDR3: CAWSHSYEQYF. For the CDR3, the DNA is TGTGCCTGGAGTCACTCCTACGAGCAGTACTTC. Together with reference TRBV30 and TRBJ2-7, the CDR3 gives the full variable domain: SQTIHQWPATLVQPVGSPLSLECTVEGTSNPNLYWYRQAAGRGLQLLFYSVGIGQISSEVPQNLSASRPQDRQFILSSKKLLLSDSGFYLCAWSHSYEQYFGPGTRLTVT.

V usage is TRBV10-3 and J usage is TRBJ2-3, with D perhaps TRBD1 (6 bases). The CDR3 sequence is 14 residues long. V lost 5 bases, J lost 1 base, and 10 bases lay in between. In germline, CDR1 is ENHRY, CDR2 SYGVKD. This CDR3 reads CAISRDTRTDTQYF. Written as DNA, the CDR3 is TGTGCCATCAGTAGGGACACCCGCACAGATACGCAGTATTTT.

This clone was observed a handful of times. V usage is TRBV24-1 and J usage is TRBJ2-3; weak D call: TRBD2 (6 bases). The CDR3 totals 15 residues. The germline V gene encodes CDR1 KGHDR and CDR2 SFDVKD. Trimming pared 5 bases from V and 1 base from J, leaving 12 bases between. This chain's CDR3 is CATSGTSRGTDTQYF. The CDR3 region has the DNA TGTGCCACCAGTGGCACTAGCCGAGGCACAGATACGCAGTATTTT.

The chain employs TRBV7-3 and TRBJ2-5; 10 positions match TRBD2. Losses at the gene ends were 5 bases for V and 3 bases for J; bases not matched to a gene: 6. CDR3 length: 15 residues. The V gene's germline CDR1 is SGHTA and CDR2 FQGTGA. CDR3 nucleotides: TGTGCCAGCAGCCCGCTAGCGGGAGTTAAAGAGACCCAGTACTTC. Translation gives CASSPLAGVKETQYF.

The rearrangement uses TRBV7-2 and TRBJ2-5, with 16 bases identical to TRBD2. The CDR3 covers 16 residues. Germline V gene lookup returns CDR1 SGHTA and CDR2 FQGNSA. V lost 5 bases and J lost 5; bases outside the gene matches: 5. The CDR3 DNA follows: TGTGCCAGCAGCCGGGGACTAGCGGGAGGGCCTGAGACCCAGTACTTC. Protein product: CASSRGLAGGPETQYF. Drawing the rest from reference TRBV7-2 and TRBJ2-5, the complete variable domain is GAGVSQSPSNKVTEKGKDVELRCDPISGHTALYWYRQSLGQGLEFLIYFQGNSAPDKSGLPSDRFSAERTGGSVSTLTIQRTQQEDSAVYLCASSRGLAGGPETQYFGPGTRLLVL.

V usage is TRBV5-1 and J usage is TRBJ2-5; 12 nucleotides line up with TRBD2. V was clipped by 4 bases and J by 5 bases; unmatched bases: 6. The CDR3 spans 15 residues. The germline gives CDR1 SGHRS, CDR2 YFSETQ. Here the CDR3 DNA reads TGCGCCAGCAGCCTACTAGCGGGAGGAGCGGAGACCCAGTACTTC. This translates into CASSLLAGGAETQYF.

The V gene is TRBV27, the J gene TRBJ1-1; TRBD1 agrees at 8 bases. Per germline, CDR1 MNHEY and CDR2 SMNVEV (reference sequence). The V segment lost 2 bases and the J segment 1 base; nucleotides outside the gene matches: 3. CDR3 length: 15 amino acids. The CDR3 DNA sequence: TGTGCCAGCAGTTTACCGGGACAGGCGAACACTGAAGCTTTCTTT. It encodes CASSLPGQANTEAFF.

This rearrangement joins TRBV24-1 to TRBJ1-1, with D possibly being TRBD1 (5 bases). The CDR3 loop spans 13 amino acids. Trimming stripped 8 bases from V and 3 bases from J, with 12 bases between. CDR1 and CDR2 (germline): KGHDR, SFDVKD. The CDR3 nucleotides are TGTGCCACCACAGGGTATTTAGACACTGAAGCTTTCTTT. This encodes CATTGYLDTEAFF.

This chain uses TRBV24-1 with TRBJ1-2; the D is unclear. Per germline, CDR1 KGHDR and CDR2 SFDVKD. The CDR3 runs 13 residues. The ends were cut back, 4 bases at V and 5 bases at J, with 10 bases in the middle. CDR3 nucleotide sequence: TGTGCCACCAGTGACAACGACATATATGGCTACACCTTC. It yields the protein CATSDNDIYGYTF.

This chain links TRBV7-2 with TRBJ1-2, with 9 bases aligning to TRBD1. The V gene end was trimmed by 3 bases and the J gene end by 7 bases; junction bases not matched to a gene: 9. Germline values: CDR1 SGHTA, CDR2 FQGNSA. CDR3 length: 15 amino acids. DNA of the CDR3: TGTGCCAGCAGCTTTCGGGACAGGGCTAGACGTGGCTACACCTTC. Translating gives CASSFRDRARRGYTF.

DNA of the CDR3: TGTGCCAGCAGCGTAGATGGGAGTTACAATGAGCAGTTCTTC. Translating it yields CASSVDGSYNEQFF. The rearrangement uses TRBV9 and TRBJ2-1; D perhaps matches TRBD2 (5 bases). Germline V lookup: CDR1 SGDLS, CDR2 YYNGEE. The CDR3 sequence is 14 residues long. Trimming removed 0 bases from V and 4 bases from J, with 8 bases in between.